What follows are 4 T cell receptor beta chains derived from one specimen sequenced in a study of blood T cell repertoires in COVID-19. Data came from immunoSEQ multiplex PCR; TCRdb stores just in-frame clones and leaves some out. The table lists about 27,000 clones, less than 85% of them singletons. The sequencing input was peripheral blood. The receptors come from a woman over 75 with acute or convalescent COVID-19.

This chain uses TRBV7-6 with TRBJ2-7, with 8 bases fitting TRBD1. The V gene's germline CDR1 is SGHVS and CDR2 FNYEAQ. This CDR3 has 15 amino acids. V shed 5 bases, J shed 0 bases, and the junction held 6 bases outside the gene matches. CDR3 residues: CASSPKTGASYEQYF. CDR3 coding DNA: TGTGCCAGCAGCCCCAAGACAGGGGCCTCCTACGAGCAGTACTTC.

The V call is TRBV7-2, the J call TRBJ2-7, with TRBD1 as a possible D gene (5 bases). Between the trimmed V and J ends, which lost 0 bases and 0 bases, there was a span of 9 bases. The CDR3 length is 15 residues. The V gene's germline CDR1 is SGHTA and CDR2 FQGNSA. DNA for the CDR3: TGTGCCAGCAGCTTAGCTTGGACACCCTCCTACGAGCAGTACTTC. Its protein product is CASSLAWTPSYEQYF.

This sequence joins TRBV2 and TRBJ1-6; possible D gene TRBD1, 5 bases. CDR1 and CDR2 from the germline V gene are SNHLY and FYNNEI. This CDR3 region has 15 residues. Trimming shortened V by 4 bases and J by 7 bases, and 14 bases separated the two germline ends. CDR3 DNA sequence: TGTGCCAGCAGTGTGCTGGGGGGGAACAATTCACCCCTCCACTTT. This sequence encodes CASSVLGGNNSPLHF. The full variable domain, with the rest looked up from reference TRBV2 and TRBJ1-6, is EPEVTQTPSHQVTQMGQEVILRCVPISNHLYFYWYRQILGQKVEFLVSFYNNEISEKSEIFDDQFSVERPDGSNFTLKIRSTKLEDSAMYFCASSVLGGNNSPLHFGNGTRLTVT.

This chain connects TRBV20-1 to TRBJ2-3; D gene uncertain. The V end was cut by 7 bases, the J end by 5 bases, with 10 bases between. CDR1 is DFQATT and CDR2 is SNEGSKA in the germline V gene (reference sequence). The CDR3 length is 11 residues. The CDR3 DNA sequence: TGCAGTGTTGGCGGAATAGATACGCAGTATTTT. Translated, it gives CSVGGIDTQYF.